The 27 T cell receptor beta chains reported below all come from one sample, sequenced in a study of T cells in narcolepsy. This table comes from immunoSEQ multiplex PCR, and its TCRdb copy is limited to in-frame clones, with some not included. The sample shows approximately 9,400 clones, 65% to 80% of them seen only once. The source material was CD45RA- memory CD8+ T cells from PBMCs. These receptors came from a human donor with narcolepsy.

The chain recombines TRBV11-2 with TRBJ2-3; 10 positions match TRBD2. The CDR3 loop spans 15 amino acids. The trim removed 5 bases at V and 2 bases at J, leaving 4 bases unmatched. Germline CDR1 reads SGHAT; CDR2 reads FQNNGV. The CDR3 coding sequence is TGTGCCAGCAGCCCTCTAGCGGGGGCCACAGATACGCAGTATTTT. It encodes CASSPLAGATDTQYF.

The V and J genes are TRBV4-2 and TRBJ2-7, with TRBD2 as a possible D gene (6 bases). This CDR3 has 13 residues. Germline V gene sequence: CDR1 LGHNA, CDR2 YNFKEQ. Trimming took 4 bases from V and 5 from J, leaving 12 bases between them. The CDR3 DNA is TGTGCCAGCAGCCCCCCCGGAGGGCACGAGCAGTACTTC. Translated, it gives CASSPPGGHEQYF.

V usage is TRBV2 and J usage is TRBJ2-7; 9 bases map to TRBD2. The CDR3 runs 14 residues. Germline values: CDR1 SNHLY, CDR2 FYNNEI. Losses at the gene ends were 5 bases for V and 0 bases for J; bases not matched to a gene: 2. CDR3 amino acids: CASSSSGTSYEQYF. CDR3 sequence (DNA): TGTGCCAGCAGTTCTAGCGGGACCTCCTACGAGCAGTACTTC.

The sample holds a few counts of this clone. The rearrangement uses TRBV7-2 and TRBJ1-3; a weak D match, TRBD1 (5 bases). V lost 5 bases and J lost 0, with 14 bases in between. CDR3 length: 16 amino acids. Germline values: CDR1 SGHTA, CDR2 FQGNSA. CDR3 nucleotides: TGTGCCAGCAGCCTACAGGTGTTTGGCTCTGGAAACACCATATATTTT. Translating gives CASSLQVFGSGNTIYF.

The chain combines TRBV19 with TRBJ2-1, with TRBD1 matching over 9 bases. V was clipped by 6 bases and J by 6 bases; unmatched bases: 12. This CDR3 is 16 amino acids long. Germline lookup yields CDR1 LNHDA and CDR2 SQIVND (reference sequence). The CDR3 protein is CASSPYGTGFGNEQFF. CDR3 coding DNA: TGTGCCAGTAGCCCCTACGGGACAGGGTTCGGCAATGAGCAGTTCTTC.

V usage is TRBV7-3 and J usage is TRBJ1-1, with TRBD1 as a possible D gene (5 bases). The CDR3 is 15 residues long. V was shortened by 2 bases and J by 4 bases, with 14 bases between the two germline ends. Germline CDR1 and CDR2: SGHTA and FQGTGA. The CDR3 region has the DNA TGTGCCAGCAGCTTATGGGGGGGAAGCGGCACTGAAGCTTTCTTT. The encoded protein is CASSLWGGSGTEAFF.

The chain employs TRBV29-1 and TRBJ2-1; TRBD2 might be the D (5 bases). CDR3 length: 16 residues. Trimming cost V 3 bases and J 8 bases, with 23 bases left between them. CDR1 is SQVTM and CDR2 is ANQGSEA in the germline V gene. The CDR3 DNA reads TGCAGCGTTGACGGGGTTACGGCTAGTAGGTACGATGAGCAGTTCTTC. Translation: CSVDGVTASRYDEQFF.

About this clone itself: With a far larger clone one base away, a read error is the likely cause. This chain links TRBV4-3 with TRBJ2-7; D is undetermined. The CDR3 covers 15 residues. The V gene's germline CDR1 is LGHNA and CDR2 YSLEER. Trimming took 5 bases from V and 2 from J, leaving 16 bases between them. CDR3 DNA: TGCGCCAGCAGCGCTTTTTCTGTGTTCCCCTACGAGCAGTACTTC. Its translation: CASSAFSVFPYEQYF.

Points on this clone: Germline and junction disagree at one end, which may indicate a read error. This chain connects TRBV10-3 to TRBJ1-4; a possible D gene is TRBD1 (5 bases). CDR1 is ENHRY, CDR2 SYGVKD, per germline. CDR3 size: 17 residues. In DNA form, the CDR3 reads TGTGCCAGCAGTTATCTCCCTTTCGGGGCCTTTAATGAAAAACTGTTTTTT. Translated: CASSYLPFGAFNEKLFF.

The CDR3 DNA follows: TGCGCCAGCAGCCACCGGGGGTTCTCCTACAATGAGCAGTTCTTC. Translation: CASSHRGFSYNEQFF. This chain connects TRBV4-1 to TRBJ2-1, with D perhaps matching TRBD2 (6 bases). Germline V gene data show CDR1 as MGHRA and CDR2 as YSYEKL. The V gene lost 3 bases and the J gene lost 0 bases, with 9 bases spanning the gap. This CDR3 comprises 15 residues.

The CDR3 reads CASRPPSGGINEQFF. Here the CDR3 DNA reads TGTGCCAGCAGACCCCCTAGCGGGGGGATCAATGAGCAGTTCTTC. The gene calls are TRBV6-5 and TRBJ2-1, with TRBD2 matching over 11 bases. Germline CDR1 is MNHEY and CDR2 is SVGAGI. The CDR3 runs to 15 residues. V shed 6 bases, J shed 6 bases, and the junction held 7 bases outside the gene matches.

In this sample, this clone turned up once. CDR3 sequence: CASSKERTSTDTQYF. The CDR3 coding sequence is TGTGCCAGCAGCAAAGAACGGACTAGCACAGATACGCAGTATTTT. The chain is built from TRBV21-1 and TRBJ2-3; no DNA check was done on the table's D call, TRBD2. TRBV21-1 is described as a pseudogene. This CDR3 is 15 amino acids long.

This clone was found a few times. A much larger clonotype is one base distant, so this may be a read error. This sample includes further DNA sequences coding for the same CDR3. This chain links TRBV4-1 with TRBJ2-1, with 7 positions matching TRBD2. V lost 4 bases to trimming and J lost 3 bases; unmatched junction nucleotides: 3. The germline V gene has CDR1 MGHRA and CDR2 YSYEKL. CDR3 size: 14 residues. The CDR3 bases are TGCGCCAGCAGCCCTTGGACTAGCTACAATGAGCAGTTCTTC. As protein: CASSPWTSYNEQFF.

This chain links TRBV4-1 with TRBJ2-7, with D maybe TRBD1 (6 bases). Germline loops: CDR1 MGHRA, CDR2 YSYEKL. The CDR3 spans 14 residues. V lost 2 bases and J 4 bases, leaving 12 bases between the germline ends. CDR3 bases: TGCGCCAGCAGCCAATTTCCCACAGGGTACGAGCAGTACTTC. Protein sequence: CASSQFPTGYEQYF.

This sequence joins TRBV6-6 and TRBJ1-2; TRBD1 matches at 8 bases. Looked up from germline, CDR1 is MNHNY and CDR2 is SVGAGI (reference sequence). With V trimmed by 2 bases and J by 5 bases, 4 bases remained unmatched. CDR3 length: 14 amino acids. As DNA, the CDR3 is TGTGCCAGCAGTTACCAACAGGGGGTATATGGCTACACCTTC. Translation gives CASSYQQGVYGYTF.

The chain uses TRBV7-6 and TRBJ2-1; no clear D. The CDR3 is 14 residues long. V was pared by 5 bases and J by 3 bases, with 11 bases between. Germline V gene sequence: CDR1 SGHVS, CDR2 FNYEAQ. The CDR3 coding sequence is TGTGCCAGCAGCCTATTTGTTGGCTACAATGAGCAGTTCTTC. As protein: CASSLFVGYNEQFF.

The rearrangement joins TRBV29-1 to TRBJ2-1; 15 bases agree with TRBD2. Germline lookup yields CDR1 SQVTM and CDR2 ANQGSEA. Trimming cost V 5 bases and J 4 bases; bases outside gene matches: 9. The CDR3 runs 17 residues. The CDR3 reads CSVPGLAGGGLYNEQFF. CDR3 DNA sequence: TGCAGCGTTCCGGGACTAGCGGGAGGTGGGTTGTACAATGAGCAGTTCTTC.

In nucleotides, the CDR3 is TGTGCCAGTAGTATATTCCCCCCACAAGCTCCCCAAGAGACCCAGTACTTC. Encoded protein: CASSIFPPQAPQETQYF. The V call is TRBV19, the J call TRBJ2-5; D is ambiguous. Trimming took 2 bases from V and 1 from J, leaving 17 bases between them. The length of the CDR3 is 17 residues. Germline assignment: CDR1 LNHDA and CDR2 SQIVND (reference sequence).

The rearrangement joins TRBV18 to TRBJ1-5; weak D call: TRBD1 (5 bases). V lost 4 bases, J lost 4 bases, and 20 bases lay in between. This CDR3 is 17 amino acids long. The germline V gene encodes CDR1 KGHSH and CDR2 LQKENI. CDR3 in DNA: TGTGCCAGCTCACGAAACAAGGGGTTAGAGGGGAATCAGCCCCAGCATTTT. As protein: CASSRNKGLEGNQPQHF. Looking up the rest from reference TRBV18 and TRBJ1-5 gives the full variable domain: NAGVMQNPRHLVRRRGQEARLRCSPMKGHSHVYWYRQLPEEGLKFMVYLQKENIIDESGMPKERFSAEFPKEGPSILRIQQVVRGDSAAYFCASSRNKGLEGNQPQHFGDGTRLSIL.

V is TRBV7-9 and J is TRBJ2-2; D possibly uses TRBD1 or TRBD2 (5 bases each). This CDR3 contains 16 residues. V dropped 5 bases and J dropped 8 bases, with 21 bases sitting between them. Per the germline V gene, CDR1 is SEHNR and CDR2 is FQNEAQ (reference sequence). The CDR3 DNA reads as TGTGCCAGCAGCCCGCCTACGGGACCGGTGGTAGGGGAGCTGTTTTTT. It specifies CASSPPTGPVVGELFF.

The chain employs TRBV7-9 and TRBJ2-1; 13 nucleotides match TRBD2. CDR3 length: 15 amino acids. Trimming took 5 bases from V and 7 from J; bases not matched to a gene: 5. In germline, CDR1 is SEHNR, CDR2 FQNEAQ (reference sequence). For the CDR3, the DNA is TGTGCCAGCAGCGCGACTAGCGGGAGGCGTAATGAGCAGTTCTTC. This translates into CASSATSGRRNEQFF.

This clone appeared a few times. The V call is TRBV11-3, the J call TRBJ2-7; D is perhaps TRBD2 (6 bases). Germline V gene data show CDR1 as SGHNT and CDR2 as YENEEA. The V gene lost 4 bases and the J gene lost 6 bases, with 19 bases spanning the gap. CDR3 length equals 15 residues. CDR3 loop: CASSSSTSRWGEQYF. The CDR3 DNA reads TGTGCCAGCAGCTCCTCGACTAGTCGATGGGGCGAGCAGTACTTC.

The chain carries TRBV5-6 and TRBJ1-5; no reliable D call. The CDR3 consists of 13 residues. The germline V gene has CDR1 SGHDT and CDR2 YYEEEE. V was clipped by 2 bases and J by 3 bases, with 6 bases between them. The CDR3 nucleotides read TGTGCCAGCAGCTTTTCGCTCAATCAGCCCCAGCATTTT. This translates into CASSFSLNQPQHF.

V is TRBV10-1 and J is TRBJ2-2; D call uncertain. The CDR3 is made up of 16 amino acids. Germline V gene lookup returns CDR1 WNHNN and CDR2 SYGVQD (reference sequence). V lost 0 bases to trimming and J lost 0 bases, with 8 bases between them. The CDR3 loop is CASSESVSPNTGELFF. In nucleotides, the CDR3 is TGCGCCAGCAGTGAGTCGGTAAGTCCGAACACCGGGGAGCTGTTTTTT.

V usage is TRBV28 and J usage is TRBJ2-7, with 9 nucleotides matching TRBD1. The CDR3 has 18 residues. V lost 5 bases, J lost 3 bases, and 17 bases stayed unmatched. Germline V CDR1 and CDR2: MDHEN, SYDVKM. CDR3 amino acids: CASSQSFVRDREDYEQYF. CDR3 nucleotide sequence: TGTGCCAGCAGTCAAAGTTTTGTTCGGGACAGGGAAGACTACGAGCAGTACTTC.

The chain links TRBV4-3 to TRBJ1-3; no firm D call. The V end lost 0 bases, the J end lost 0 bases, and 12 bases lay between the germline ends. This CDR3 spans 17 amino acids. CDR1 and CDR2 (germline): LGHNA, YSLEER. The CDR3 coding sequence is TGCGCCAGCAGCCAAGACCTAGGAGACATCTCTGGAAACACCATATATTTT. Protein sequence: CASSQDLGDISGNTIYF.

The chain employs TRBV9 and TRBJ1-2; 10 bases align to TRBD1. Unmatched junction bases numbered 7, after V lost 0 bases and J lost 8 bases. The CDR3 consists of 15 residues. CDR1 and CDR2 (germline): SGDLS, YYNGEE. CDR3 bases: TGTGCCAGCAGCGTAGAGGGGACAGGGGTATACGGCTACACCTTC. This encodes CASSVEGTGVYGYTF.